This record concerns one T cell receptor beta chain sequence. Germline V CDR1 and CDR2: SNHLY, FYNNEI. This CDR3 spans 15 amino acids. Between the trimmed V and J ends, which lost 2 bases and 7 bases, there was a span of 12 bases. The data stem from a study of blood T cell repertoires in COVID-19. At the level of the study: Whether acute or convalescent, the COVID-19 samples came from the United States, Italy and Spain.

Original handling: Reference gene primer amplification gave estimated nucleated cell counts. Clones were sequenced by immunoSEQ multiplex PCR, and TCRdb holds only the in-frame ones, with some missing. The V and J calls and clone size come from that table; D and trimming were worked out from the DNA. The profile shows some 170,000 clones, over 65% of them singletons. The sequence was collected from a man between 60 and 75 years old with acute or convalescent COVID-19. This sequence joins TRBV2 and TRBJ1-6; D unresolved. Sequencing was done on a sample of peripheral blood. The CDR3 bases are TGTGCCAGCAGTGAATGGAGAGACCTAAATTCACCCCTCCACTTT. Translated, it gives CASSEWRDLNSPLHF.